One sample yielded the 11 T cell receptor beta chains listed below, sequenced in a study of cytomegalovirus exposure and HLA in healthy donors. Sequencing used immunoSEQ multiplex PCR; TCRdb keeps in-frame clones, though not all of them. The sample records roughly 280,000 clones, about 86% being singletons. Sequenced: PBMCs. All receptors derive from a woman between 18 and 29 years old in good health and CMV-seronegative.

This clone was detected once. V usage is TRBV11-2 and J usage is TRBJ2-7; no firm D call. This CDR3 is built from 13 residues. V was cut by 5 bases and J by 3 bases, with 11 bases left in between. Germline CDR1 SGHAT, CDR2 FQNNGV. The chain's CDR3 is CASSPSQDYEQYF. The CDR3, as DNA: TGTGCCAGCAGCCCGTCGCAGGACTACGAGCAGTACTTC. Combining the CDR3 with reference TRBV11-2 and TRBJ2-7 gives the whole variable domain EAGVAQSPRYKIIEKRQSVAFWCNPISGHATLYWYQQILGQGPKLLIQFQNNGVVDDSQLPKDRFSAERLKGVDSTLKIQPAKLEDSAVYLCASSPSQDYEQYFGPGTRLTVT.

The genes are TRBV4-3 and TRBJ1-3; D perhaps matches TRBD1 (6 bases). V dropped 4 bases and J dropped 8 bases, with 18 bases sitting between them. This CDR3 comprises 15 residues. In germline, CDR1 is LGHNA, CDR2 YSLEER. CDR3 coding DNA: TGCGCCAGCAGCCCCGGCCAGGGGCGAGGGGACACCATATATTTT. The encoded protein is CASSPGQGRGDTIYF.

Turning to this clone: The junction differs from germline at one of its ends, possibly a read error. V usage is TRBV7-7 and J usage is TRBJ2-2; 7 nucleotides agree with TRBD1. Germline CDR1 reads SSHAT; CDR2 reads FNYEAQ (reference sequence). This CDR3 is built from 14 residues. In DNA form, the CDR3 reads TGTGCTAGCAGCCGGACAGGAGGCACCGGGGAGCTGTTTTTT. This gives the protein CASSRTGGTGELFF.

The V call is TRBV29-1, the J call TRBJ1-1; D is uncertain. This CDR3 has 14 amino acids. V was pared by 5 bases and J by 0 bases, with 13 bases between. Germline CDR1 reads SQVTM; CDR2 reads ANQGSEA. CDR3 DNA sequence: TGCAGCGTTCAAGCTCTTAAAATGAACACTGAAGCTTTCTTT. This codes for CSVQALKMNTEAFF.

This clone was detected a few times. The rearrangement joins TRBV2 to TRBJ2-7, with D perhaps matching TRBD2 (5 bases). The germline CDR1 and CDR2 sequences are SNHLY and FYNNEI. The CDR3 length is 11 residues. Trimming left V 8 bases short and J 6 bases short, with 11 bases between. The CDR3 spells CASGGLLEQYF. The CDR3 coding sequence is TGTGCCAGCGGAGGACTGCTCGAGCAGTACTTC.

The chain carries TRBV28 and TRBJ2-1, with D possibly matching TRBD2 (6 bases). The CDR3 length is 12 residues. V lost 11 bases and J lost 8, with 16 bases in between. Germline V CDR1 and CDR2: MDHEN, SYDVKM. The CDR3 DNA reads as TGTGCCTCCCGCGGGGCCTCCGATGAGCAGTTCTTC. It encodes CASRGASDEQFF.

The chain has TRBV29-1 and TRBJ1-5; D possibly corresponds to TRBD1 (6 bases). CDR1 and CDR2 (germline): SQVTM, ANQGSEA. Trimming pared 3 bases from V and 7 bases from J, leaving 13 bases between. This CDR3 has 13 amino acids. CDR3 sequence (DNA): TGCAGCGTTGAGACAGAACAGGGCCAGCCCCAGCATTTT. Its translation: CSVETEQGQPQHF.

In this sample, this clone turned up once. This chain uses TRBV7-9 with TRBJ2-7, with a tentative D call TRBD1 (6 bases). Germline lookup yields CDR1 SEHNR and CDR2 FQNEAQ (reference sequence). CDR3 length: 15 residues. With 4 bases removed from V and 0 bases from J, the gap between germline ends came to 13 bases. The CDR3 coding sequence is TGTGCCAGCAGCTCAAGACAGGTATTCTCCTACGAGCAGTACTTC. It codes for CASSSRQVFSYEQYF.

This rearrangement joins TRBV7-2 to TRBJ1-3; no reliable D call. The CDR3 length is 15 residues. Trimming shortened V by 5 bases and J by 0 bases, and 11 bases separated the two germline ends. Germline V gene lookup returns CDR1 SGHTA and CDR2 FQGNSA. The CDR3 region has the DNA TGTGCCAGCAGCCCCATGGCTGTCTCTGGAAACACCATATATTTT. Its translation: CASSPMAVSGNTIYF.

The V gene is TRBV4-1, the J gene TRBJ1-2; D may be TRBD1 (5 bases). The CDR3 spans 16 residues. Germline CDR1 MGHRA, CDR2 YSYEKL. Between the trimmed V and J ends, which lost 5 bases and 3 bases, there was a span of 19 bases. The CDR3 loop is CASSSPTAIQDYGYTF. CDR3 nucleotide sequence: TGCGCCAGCAGCTCCCCGACAGCCATCCAAGACTATGGCTACACCTTC.

The chain is built from TRBV4-1 and TRBJ2-6; maybe TRBD1 (6 bases). The ends were cut back, 0 bases at V and 0 bases at J, with 9 bases in the middle. Germline V lookup: CDR1 MGHRA, CDR2 YSYEKL. CDR3 length: 17 residues. CDR3 nucleotides: TGCGCCAGCAGCCAAGATGGGACACCCTCTGGGGCCAACGTCCTGACTTTC. This translates into CASSQDGTPSGANVLTF.